This T cell receptor (beta chain) was sequenced for a study of blood T cell repertoires in COVID-19. The overall study: From the United States, Italy and Spain came samples of acute and convalescent COVID-19. Sources were T cells, B-cell-depleted T cells, or PBMCs; the material itself was cDNA or gDNA.

The V gene's germline CDR1 is MNHEY and CDR2 SVGEGT. This CDR3 is built from 13 residues. V shed 0 bases and J 8 bases; nucleotides not matched to a gene: 3. How the authors handled the data: Reference gene primers were amplified, and this amplification served to estimate nucleated cell counts. Profiling relied on immunoSEQ multiplex PCR, and the TCRdb table lists in-frame clones only, not all of them. V and J calls plus clone size are reproduced from that table; the DNA served to infer D and trimming. Of some 74,000 clones detected, approximately 88% appear once; the ten largest clones hold less than 9%.

This sequence was found in a woman older than 75 with acute or convalescent COVID-19. This rearrangement joins TRBV6-2 or TRBV6-3 to TRBJ1-2; 7 positions match TRBD1. Sequencing was done on a sample of peripheral blood. CDR3 in DNA: TGTGCCAGCAGTTACTCGAGAGGGGGCGGCTACACCTTC. As protein: CASSYSRGGGYTF.